This TCR beta chain appears in the sequencing data of a study of shared clonotypes between healthy human individuals. Regarding the study as a whole: Four donors held about 5% of naive CD4 clonotypes in common. Naive subsets typically showed greater estimated richness than memory subsets.

Everyone who donated was a Caucasian adult who lived in Nashville, Tennessee. The split of CD4+ cells yielded CD45RA+ naive and CD45RA-negative memory subsets. This table comes from immunoSEQ multiplex PCR, and its TCRdb copy is limited to in-frame clones, with some not included. Counted here are roughly 2.2 million clones, over 90% occurring once; the ten biggest clones make up under 0.45%. Germline-derived CDR1 and CDR2 are GTSNPN and SVGIG (reference sequence). The trim removed 3 bases at V and 2 bases at J, leaving 4 bases unmatched. This CDR3 comprises 14 residues. A word on this clone: The antigen is not known.

V gene TRBV30 combines with J gene TRBJ1-2; 9 positions agree with TRBD1. This TCR was sampled from a man between 18 and 35 years old in good health. Some clones in this sample may be carry-over from other donors' samples. Input material: naive CD4+ T cells from PBMCs. Subset denoted: CD45RA+ positively selected. CDR3: CAWSQGQGNYGYTF. The DNA of the CDR3 is TGTGCCTGGAGCCAGGGACAGGGCAACTATGGCTACACCTTC.